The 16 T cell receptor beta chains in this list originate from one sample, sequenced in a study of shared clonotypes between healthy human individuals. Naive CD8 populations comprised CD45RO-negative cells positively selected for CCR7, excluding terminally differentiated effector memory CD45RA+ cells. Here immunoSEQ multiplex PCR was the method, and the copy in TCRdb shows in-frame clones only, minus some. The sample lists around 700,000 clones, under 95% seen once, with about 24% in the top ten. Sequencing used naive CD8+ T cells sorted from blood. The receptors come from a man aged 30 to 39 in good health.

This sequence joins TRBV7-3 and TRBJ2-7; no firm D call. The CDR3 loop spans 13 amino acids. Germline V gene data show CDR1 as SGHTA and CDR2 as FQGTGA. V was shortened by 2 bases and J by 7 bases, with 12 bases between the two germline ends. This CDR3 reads CASSLYGVGEQYF. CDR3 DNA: TGTGCCAGCAGCTTATACGGTGTTGGGGAGCAGTACTTC.

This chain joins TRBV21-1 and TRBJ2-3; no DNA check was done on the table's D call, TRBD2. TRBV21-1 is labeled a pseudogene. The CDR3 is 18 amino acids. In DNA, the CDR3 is TGTGCCAGCAAGACCTGGGGTAGCGGAGGTACTAGCACAGATACGCAGTATTTT. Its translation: CASKTWGSGGTSTDTQYF.

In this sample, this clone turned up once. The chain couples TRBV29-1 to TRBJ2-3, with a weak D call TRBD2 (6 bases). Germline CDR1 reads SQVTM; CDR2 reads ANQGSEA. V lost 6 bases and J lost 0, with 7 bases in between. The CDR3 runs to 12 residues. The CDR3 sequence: CSVRDSTDTQYF. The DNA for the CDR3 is TGCAGCGTGCGGGACAGCACAGATACGCAGTATTTT.

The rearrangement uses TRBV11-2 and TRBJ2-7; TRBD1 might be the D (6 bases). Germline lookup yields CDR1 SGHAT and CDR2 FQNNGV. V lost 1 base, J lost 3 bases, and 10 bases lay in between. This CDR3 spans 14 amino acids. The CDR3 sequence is CASSLAGHGYEQYF. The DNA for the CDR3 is TGTGCCAGCAGCTTAGCGGGACACGGCTACGAGCAGTACTTC.

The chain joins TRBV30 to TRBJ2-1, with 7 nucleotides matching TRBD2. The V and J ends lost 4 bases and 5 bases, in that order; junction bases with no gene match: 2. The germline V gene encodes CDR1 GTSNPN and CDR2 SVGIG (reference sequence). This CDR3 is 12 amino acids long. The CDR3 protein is CAWTSGNNEQFF. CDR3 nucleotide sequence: TGTGCCTGGACTAGCGGAAACAATGAGCAGTTCTTC.

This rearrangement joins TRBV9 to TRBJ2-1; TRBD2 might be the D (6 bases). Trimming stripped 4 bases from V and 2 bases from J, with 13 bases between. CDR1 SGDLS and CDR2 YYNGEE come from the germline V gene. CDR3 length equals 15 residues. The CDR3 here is CASSLSGTPYNEQFF. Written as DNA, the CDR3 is TGTGCCAGCAGCTTATCCGGGACTCCCTACAATGAGCAGTTCTTC.

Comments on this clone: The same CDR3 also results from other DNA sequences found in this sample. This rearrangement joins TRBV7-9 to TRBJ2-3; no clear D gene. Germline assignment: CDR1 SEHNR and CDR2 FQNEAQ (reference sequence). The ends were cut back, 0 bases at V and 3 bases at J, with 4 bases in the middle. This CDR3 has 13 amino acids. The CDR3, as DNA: TGTGCCAGCAGCTTAGCCCTGACAGATACGCAGTATTTT. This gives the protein CASSLALTDTQYF.

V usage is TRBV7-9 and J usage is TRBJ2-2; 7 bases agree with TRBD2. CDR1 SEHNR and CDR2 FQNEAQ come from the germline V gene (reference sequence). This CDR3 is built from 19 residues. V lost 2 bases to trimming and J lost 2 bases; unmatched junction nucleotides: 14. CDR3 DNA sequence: TGTGCCAGCAGCTTACCCTGGACTAGACCCACCTTAAACACCGGGGAGCTGTTTTTT. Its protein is CASSLPWTRPTLNTGELFF.

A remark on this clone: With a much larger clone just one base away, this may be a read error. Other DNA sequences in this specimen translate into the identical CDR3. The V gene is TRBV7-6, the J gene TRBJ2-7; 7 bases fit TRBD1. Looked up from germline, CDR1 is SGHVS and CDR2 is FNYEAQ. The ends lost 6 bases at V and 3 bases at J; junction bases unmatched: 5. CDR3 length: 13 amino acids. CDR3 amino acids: CASSPGQYYEQYF. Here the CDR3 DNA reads TGTGCCAGCAGTCCGGGACAGTACTACGAGCAGTACTTC.

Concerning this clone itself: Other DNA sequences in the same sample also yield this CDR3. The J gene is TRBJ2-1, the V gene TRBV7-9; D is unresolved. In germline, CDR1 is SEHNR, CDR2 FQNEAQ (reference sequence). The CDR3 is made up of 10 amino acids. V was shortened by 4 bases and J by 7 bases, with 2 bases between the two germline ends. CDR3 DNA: TGTGCCAGCAGCTATAATGAGCAGTTCTTC. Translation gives CASSYNEQFF.

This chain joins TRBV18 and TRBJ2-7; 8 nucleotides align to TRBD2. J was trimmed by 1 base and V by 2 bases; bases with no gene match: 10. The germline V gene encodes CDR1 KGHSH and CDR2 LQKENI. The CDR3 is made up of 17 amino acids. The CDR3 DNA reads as TGTGCCAGCTCACCAAAGGCGGGAGGAGGTAGGTCCTACGAGCAGTACTTC. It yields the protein CASSPKAGGGRSYEQYF.

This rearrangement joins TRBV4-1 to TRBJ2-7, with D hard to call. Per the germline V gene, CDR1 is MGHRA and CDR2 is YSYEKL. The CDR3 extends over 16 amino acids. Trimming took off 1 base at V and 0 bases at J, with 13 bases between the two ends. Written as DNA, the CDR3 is TGCGCCAGCAGCCAAGGCGCGCACCCCGGCTCCTACGAGCAGTACTTC. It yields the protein CASSQGAHPGSYEQYF.

CDR3: CASSSGSVTDTQYF. The CDR3, as DNA: TGTGCCAGCAGTAGCGGGAGTGTGACAGATACGCAGTATTTT. The chain joins TRBV9 to TRBJ2-3; 9 nucleotides align to TRBD2. In germline, CDR1 is SGDLS, CDR2 YYNGEE. J lost 3 bases, V lost 5 bases, and 4 bases had no gene match. The CDR3 extends over 14 amino acids. Supplemented by reference TRBV9 and TRBJ2-3, the full variable domain reads DSGVTQTPKHLITATGQRVTLRCSPRSGDLSVYWYQQSLDQGLQFLIQYYNGEERAKGNILERFSAQQFPDLHSELNLSSLELGDSALYFCASSSGSVTDTQYFGPGTRLTVL.

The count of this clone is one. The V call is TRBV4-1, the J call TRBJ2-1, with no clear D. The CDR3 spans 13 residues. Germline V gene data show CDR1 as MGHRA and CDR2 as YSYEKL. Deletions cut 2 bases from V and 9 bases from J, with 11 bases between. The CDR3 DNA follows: TGCGCCAGCAGCCAATCTGTGGTTCTTGAGCAGTTCTTC. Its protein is CASSQSVVLEQFF.

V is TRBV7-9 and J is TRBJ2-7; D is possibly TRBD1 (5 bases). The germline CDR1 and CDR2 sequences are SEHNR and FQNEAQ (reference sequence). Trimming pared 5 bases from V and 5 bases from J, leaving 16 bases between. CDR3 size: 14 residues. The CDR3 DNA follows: TGTGCCAGCAGCGCACTCGGCACAGGCGACGAGCAGTACTTC. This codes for CASSALGTGDEQYF. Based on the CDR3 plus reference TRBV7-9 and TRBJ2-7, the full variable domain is DTGVSQNPRHKITKRGQNVTFRCDPISEHNRLYWYRQTLGQGPEFLTYFQNEAQLEKSRLLSDRFSAERPKGSFSTLEIQRTEQGDSAMYLCASSALGTGDEQYFGPGTRLTVT.

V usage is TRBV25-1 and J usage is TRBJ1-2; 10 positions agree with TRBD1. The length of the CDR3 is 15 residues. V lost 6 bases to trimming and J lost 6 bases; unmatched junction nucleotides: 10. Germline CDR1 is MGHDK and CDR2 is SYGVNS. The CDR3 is CASRGWDRGLHGYTF. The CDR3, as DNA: TGTGCCAGCAGGGGCTGGGACAGGGGATTGCATGGCTACACCTTC.